This T cell receptor beta chain stems from a study of blood T cell repertoires in COVID-19. For the study at large: Sample material is recorded as cDNA or gDNA derived from T cells, B-cell-depleted T cells, or PBMCs.

Repertoires were generated with immunoSEQ multiplex PCR, while TCRdb's copy carries only in-frame clones and drops some. The table includes hundreds of thousands of clones, around 83% detected once. Germline CDR1 is LGHDT and CDR2 is YNNKEL (reference sequence). Germline trimming cut 4 bases from V and 0 bases from J; bases unmatched to any gene: 1. This CDR3 comprises 15 residues. This chain links TRBV3-1 (or the pseudogene TRBV3-2) with TRBJ2-7, with TRBD2 matching 12 bases. The sample taken for sequencing was peripheral blood. The receptor was derived from a woman in her 50s with acute or convalescent COVID-19. CDR3 loop: CASSLTSGSSYEQYF. DNA of the CDR3: TGTGCCAGCAGCCTGACTAGCGGGAGCTCCTACGAGCAGTACTTC.